This entry is about one T cell receptor (beta chain). What it binds is not known. The same CDR3 is also encoded by other DNA sequences in this sample. This record comes from a study of PD-1 blockade in classical Hodgkin lymphoma. The study's findings and limits: CD4+ TCR diversity, unlike CD8+, rose significantly by C4D1. Reports indicated that newly diagnosed patients had lower baseline TCR diversity than healthy donors did. Later analyses included only patients treated at least 1 year post-ASCT.

V was trimmed by 0 bases and J by 2 bases, leaving 14 bases between them. The CDR3 contains 16 residues. Germline V gene lookup returns CDR1 MNHEY and CDR2 SVGAGI. Time point in this sample: cycle 4 day 1 (C4D1), after 6 weeks of nivolumab. Every patient had relapsed following autologous stem cell transplantation, and cohorts differed in brentuximab vedotin exposure. Libraries were prepared by immunoSEQ multiplex PCR; TCRdb keeps only in-frame clonotypes and omits some of them. The sample gives tens of thousands of clones, approximately 90% of which show up once; about 8.1% is in the top ten. The V and J genes are TRBV6-5 and TRBJ2-7, with D perhaps matching TRBD1 (6 bases). The clonotype comes from a human donor with classical Hodgkin lymphoma. The starting material was peripheral blood mononuclear cells (PBMCs), obtained before the fourth cycle of nivolumab. CDR3 nucleotides: TGTGCCAGCAGTTACTCGGGGGCGACAGGTACCTACGAGCAGTACTTC. This translates into CASSYSGATGTYEQYF.